What follows are 29 T cell receptor beta chains derived from one specimen sequenced in a study of blood T cells in healthy people across ages (dated by TCRdb to between 2015 and 2016). Libraries were prepared through 5' RACE. Instrument used: Illumina HiSeq 2500. A second PCR of about 6 to 12 cycles was performed with a sample-barcoded 5' primer and a J-beta primer mix. The public sequencing data were trimmed at Q25 with fastp and processed into clonotypes with MiXCR by TCRdb, which kept only in-frame beta chains. Records with the same CDR3 protein are collapsed into one entry carrying the most frequent genes and DNA. The sample table records hundreds of thousands of distinct CDR3 sequences; more than 40% of these occur just once. The top ten clones comprise roughly 20% of the sample. What was sequenced was blood. All receptors come from a woman between 55 and 75 years old in good health.

About this clonotype itself: The junction differs from germline at one of its ends, possibly a read error. This sequence joins TRBV28 and TRBJ1-2; weak D call: TRBD1 (5 bases). The CDR3 is 14 amino acids. The germline V gene has CDR1 MDHEN and CDR2 SYDVKM. CDR3 DNA sequence: TGTGCCGGCAGTTTCACGGCAGGGAATGGTGGCTACACCTTC. Protein sequence: CAGSFTAGNGGYTF.

The table lists this clonotype with many counts. The chain uses TRBV21-1 and TRBJ1-4; no check of the table's D call, TRBD1, against the DNA was made. TRBV21-1 is a pseudogene. CDR3 length: 16 residues. In nucleotides, the CDR3 is TGTGCCAGCAGCACCGGACAGTCGGCAACTAATGAAAAACTGTTTTTT. Its translation is CASSTGQSATNEKLFF.

In the case of this clonotype: Possible read error: a much larger clone is one base away. V usage is TRBV13 and J usage is TRBJ2-1; 10 bases are shared with TRBD2. V shed 5 bases, J shed 2 bases, and the junction held 6 bases outside the gene matches. Germline V gene sequence: CDR1 PRHDT, CDR2 FYEKMQ (reference sequence). This CDR3 has 16 residues. This CDR3 reads CASSPLAGVTYNEQFF. CDR3 in DNA: TGTGCCAGCAGCCCCCTAGCGGGAGTAACCTACAATGAGCAGTTCTTC.

The V gene is TRBV2, the J gene TRBJ1-5; D perhaps matches TRBD1 (5 bases). V gave up 2 bases and J gave up 3 bases, with 8 bases separating them. The CDR3 spans 14 residues. Germline V CDR1 and CDR2: SNHLY, FYNNEI. CDR3: CASSERQINQPQHF. Here the CDR3 DNA reads TGTGCCAGCAGTGAAAGACAGATCAATCAGCCCCAGCATTTT.

The V and J genes are TRBV18 and TRBJ2-7, with TRBD1 matching over 8 bases. Losses at the gene ends were 3 bases for V and 2 bases for J; bases not matched to a gene: 9. This CDR3 is built from 16 residues. Germline V gives CDR1 KGHSH, CDR2 LQKENI. CDR3 in amino acids: CASSPMEAGGAYEQYF. CDR3 DNA: TGTGCCAGCTCACCCATGGAGGCAGGGGGCGCCTACGAGCAGTACTTC.

This clonotype was picked up a small number of times. The V call is TRBV2, the J call TRBJ1-2; no reliable D call. Per germline, CDR1 SNHLY and CDR2 FYNNEI. This CDR3 spans 14 amino acids. V was pared by 1 base and J by 3 bases, with 9 bases between. DNA of the CDR3: TGTGCCAGCAGTGAAGGGGGAGGATACTATGGCTACACCTTC. Its protein product is CASSEGGGYYGYTF.

The CDR3 loop reads CSAIRDRAEQYF. The DNA for the CDR3 is TGCAGTGCCATCCGGGACAGGGCCGAGCAGTACTTC. This sequence joins TRBV20-1 and TRBJ2-5, with 9 positions matching TRBD1. The J call may be incorrect, as the DNA end agrees better with TRBJ2-7. Germline V gives CDR1 DFQATT, CDR2 SNEGSKA (reference sequence). The CDR3 spans 12 residues.

In DNA, the CDR3 is TGTGCCAGCAGTTATGAAAGATCCGGGAGAAACACAGATACGCAGTATTTT. This translates into CASSYERSGRNTDTQYF. This sequence joins TRBV6-2 or TRBV6-3 and TRBJ2-3; D perhaps matches TRBD2 (6 bases). CDR3 length equals 17 residues. V lost 3 bases and J 2 bases, leaving 18 bases between the germline ends. In germline, CDR1 is MNHEY, CDR2 SVGEGT.

As concerns this clonotype: An end of the junction does not agree with germline; a read error may underlie this. V usage is TRBV12-3 or TRBV12-4 and J usage is TRBJ2-2; 14 nucleotides agree with TRBD2. CDR3 size: 18 residues. The CDR3 reads CASSLTSGRALNAGELFF. CDR3 nucleotides: TGTGCCAGCAGCTTGACTAGCGGGAGGGCGTTGAACGCCGGGGAGCTGTTTTTT.

The rearrangement links TRBV10-3 to TRBJ2-3; no clear D. The ends were cut back, 4 bases at V and 10 bases at J, with 15 bases in the middle. Germline CDR1 is ENHRY and CDR2 is SYGVKD. The CDR3 is 13 residues long. Here the CDR3 DNA reads TGTGCCATCAGTGGTGGCCCGGAGTATCCGCAGTATTTT. It specifies CAISGGPEYPQYF.

The chain carries TRBV28 and TRBJ1-6; TRBD1 matches at 12 bases. CDR1 MDHEN and CDR2 SYDVKM come from the germline V gene. There are 18 residues in the CDR3. The J segment lost 1 base and the V segment lost 6 bases, leaving 7 bases of the junction unmatched. Written as DNA, the CDR3 is TGTGCCAGCAGGTCCGGGACAGGGGGCTCGTCCTATAATTCACCCCTCCACTTT. Amino acid sequence: CASRSGTGGSSYNSPLHF.

This clonotype was recorded at least ten times. V usage is TRBV24-1 and J usage is TRBJ2-1; 13 nucleotides align to TRBD2. This CDR3 is built from 13 residues. The V segment lost 9 bases and the J segment 10 bases; nucleotides outside the gene matches: 5. The germline CDR1 and CDR2 sequences are KGHDR and SFDVKD. CDR3 nucleotides: TGTGCCACCGGACTAGCGGGAGCCAGGGAGCAGTTCTTC. It is translated as CATGLAGAREQFF.

The chain combines TRBV5-1 with TRBJ2-1, with 9 bases fitting TRBD1. CDR1 is SGHRS and CDR2 is YFSETQ in the germline V gene. CDR3 length equals 17 residues. The V gene end was trimmed by 4 bases and the J gene end by 0 bases; junction bases not matched to a gene: 8. The CDR3 spells CASSGTGGWSSYNEQFF. In DNA, the CDR3 is TGCGCCAGCAGCGGAACAGGGGGCTGGAGCTCCTACAATGAGCAGTTCTTC.

This clonotype occurred a few times. The genes are TRBV2 and TRBJ2-4; tentatively, D is TRBD1 (5 bases). Trimming shortened V by 6 bases and J by 4 bases, and 13 bases separated the two germline ends. The CDR3 runs to 14 residues. The germline V gene encodes CDR1 SNHLY and CDR2 FYNNEI. This CDR3 reads CASRDTILKNIQYF. The CDR3 DNA reads as TGTGCCAGCAGGGACACCATCTTGAAAAACATTCAGTACTTC.

This clonotype has only one observation. The V call is TRBV6-1, the J call TRBJ2-1; D ambiguous. V was cut by 6 bases and J by 4 bases, with 10 bases left in between. Germline CDR1 and CDR2: MNHNS and SASEGT. This CDR3 is built from 13 residues. For the CDR3, the DNA is TGTGCCAGCAGAACGGGTCTGTACAATGAGCAGTTCTTC. Protein sequence: CASRTGLYNEQFF.

V is TRBV3-1 and J is TRBJ2-1; 10 bases fit TRBD2. This CDR3 has 14 residues. Losses at the gene ends were 2 bases for V and 14 bases for J; bases not matched to a gene: 9. Germline V gives CDR1 LGHDT, CDR2 YNNKEL (reference sequence). The CDR3: CASSQHQTSGFEFF. DNA for the CDR3: TGTGCCAGCAGCCAACATCAGACTAGCGGGTTTGAGTTCTTC.

A few counts support this clonotype. The chain is built from TRBV10-3 and TRBJ1-5; 9 bases align to TRBD1. CDR3 length: 17 amino acids. V lost 4 bases, J lost 0 bases, and 7 bases stayed unmatched. CDR1 is ENHRY, CDR2 SYGVKD, per germline. The CDR3 sequence: CAISGQGGTHSNQPQHF. The CDR3 DNA follows: TGTGCCATCAGTGGACAGGGGGGTACTCATAGCAATCAGCCCCAGCATTTT.

The chain has TRBV7-2 and TRBJ2-7; maybe TRBD1 (6 bases). Germline lookup yields CDR1 SGHTA and CDR2 FQGNSA. The CDR3 runs to 15 residues. V lost 1 base to trimming and J lost 7 bases, with 17 bases between them. The CDR3 DNA follows: TGTGCCAGCAGCTTAGACAGGGACCCCTACAATGAGCAGTACTTC. Translation gives CASSLDRDPYNEQYF.

This chain joins TRBV7-6 and TRBJ2-1; tentatively, D is TRBD2 (7 bases). CDR3 length: 16 amino acids. V was clipped by 1 base and J by 10 bases, with 20 bases between them. Germline CDR1 is SGHVS and CDR2 is FNYEAQ. Here the CDR3 reads CASSLDSGGRSGEQFF. In DNA form, the CDR3 reads TGTGCCAGCAGCTTAGACTCGGGGGGCCGGTCGGGAGAGCAGTTCTTC.

J is TRBJ2-1 and V is TRBV20-1; TRBD1 agrees at 8 bases. Trimming cost V 0 bases and J 7 bases; bases outside gene matches: 11. Germline V gene sequence: CDR1 DFQATT, CDR2 SNEGSKA (reference sequence). The CDR3 has 16 residues. CDR3 sequence (DNA): TGCAGTGCTAGAGATGTAGTCGGCAGGGGGCGGAATGAGCAGTTCTTC. This sequence encodes CSARDVVGRGRNEQFF.

This clonotype was counted between two and nine times. This chain links TRBV27 with TRBJ1-4; D is ambiguous. Germline V CDR1 and CDR2: MNHEY, SMNVEV (reference sequence). Trimming stripped 5 bases from V and 3 bases from J, with 13 bases between. The CDR3 covers 15 residues. The DNA of the CDR3 is TGTGCCAGCAGTACCAGAAGGGCGGCTAATGAAAAACTGTTTTTT. Translation: CASSTRRAANEKLFF. Supplemented by reference TRBV27 and TRBJ1-4, the full variable domain reads EAQVTQNPRYLITVTGKKLTVTCSQNMNHEYMSWYRQDPGLGLRQIYYSMNVEVTDKGDVPEGYKVSRKEKRNFPLILESPSPNQTSLYFCASSTRRAANEKLFFGSGTQLSVL.

The chain is built from TRBV3-1 and TRBJ2-1, with D perhaps TRBD1 (5 bases). The V end lost 0 bases, the J end lost 2 bases, and 20 bases lay between the germline ends. Germline V gene data show CDR1 as LGHDT and CDR2 as YNNKEL (reference sequence). The CDR3 runs 19 residues. CDR3 region: CASSQERGWQGGTYNEQFF. The DNA for the CDR3 is TGTGCCAGCAGCCAAGAAAGGGGATGGCAGGGTGGAACCTACAATGAGCAGTTCTTC.

This clonotype was found a few times. V is TRBV4-2 and J is TRBJ2-1; no firm D call. CDR1 is LGHNA, CDR2 YNFKEQ, per germline. This CDR3 region has 15 residues. V lost 4 bases, J lost 0 bases, and 10 bases lay in between. The DNA of the CDR3 is TGTGCCAGCAGCCCCGACCCTAGCTCCTACAATGAGCAGTTCTTC. Translating gives CASSPDPSSYNEQFF.

Many counts were recorded for this clonotype. The chain recombines TRBV15 with TRBJ2-7, with 7 bases matching TRBD1. CDR3 length: 13 residues. Germline CDR1 is LNHNV and CDR2 is YYDKDF (reference sequence). The junction had 2 bases not matched to a gene; V was cut back by 3 bases and J by 3 bases. This CDR3 is CATSSGDSYEQYF. The CDR3 region has the DNA TGTGCCACCAGCAGTGGGGACAGCTACGAGCAGTACTTC.

On this clonotype: Given a much more abundant clone one base away, this may be a read error. This chain joins TRBV6-2 or TRBV6-3 and TRBJ2-6, with TRBD1 matching 7 bases. V dropped 5 bases and J dropped 3; count of bases not matched to a gene: 7. Germline V lookup: CDR1 MNHEY, CDR2 SVGEGT. The CDR3 is 16 residues long. The CDR3 sequence is CASSHPRGLGANVLTF. The CDR3 nucleotides are TGTGCCAGCAGTCACCCTAGGGGGCTTGGGGCCAACGTCCTGACTTTC.

Points on this clonotype: A much larger clone is a single base away; this may be a read error. The J gene is TRBJ2-3, the V gene TRBV29-1, with D unclear. V was cut by 6 bases and J by 0 bases, with 13 bases left in between. This CDR3 is built from 14 residues. The V gene's germline CDR1 is SQVTM and CDR2 ANQGSEA. The CDR3 DNA reads as TGCAGCGTCCGGACCGGAGCTAGCACAGATACGCAGTATTTT. This translates into CSVRTGASTDTQYF.

The chain joins TRBV7-9 to TRBJ2-1; unclear D gene. V lost 7 bases and J 8 bases, leaving 12 bases between the germline ends. Germline V lookup: CDR1 SEHNR, CDR2 FQNEAQ (reference sequence). This CDR3 spans 12 amino acids. The CDR3 is CASTLGSDEQFF. CDR3 coding DNA: TGTGCCAGCACCCTAGGGTCCGATGAGCAGTTCTTC.

The chain joins TRBV10-1 to TRBJ1-1; D is perhaps TRBD1 (5 bases). This CDR3 has 13 amino acids. The V and J ends lost 6 bases and 4 bases respectively, with 12 bases between them. Germline CDR1 reads WNHNN; CDR2 reads SYGVQD (reference sequence). CDR3 nucleotide sequence: TGCGCCAGCAGGGACACCTCTTCCACTGAAGCTTTCTTT. Its protein product is CASRDTSSTEAFF.

J is TRBJ1-5 and V is TRBV7-8; 8 positions match TRBD1. CDR1 is SGHVS, CDR2 FQNEAQ, per germline. The ends lost 2 bases at V and 6 bases at J; junction bases unmatched: 15. The length of the CDR3 is 18 residues. In nucleotides, the CDR3 is TGTGCCAGCAGCTTAAGAGGGCCAGGACAGGGTTTGAGTCAGCCCCAGCATTTT. Its translation: CASSLRGPGQGLSQPQHF.